One and the same sample provided the 10 T cell receptor beta chains below, sequenced in a study of post-analysis software for immune sequencing data. Unique molecular identifiers were carried by the TCR beta cDNA libraries. From the PCR reads, TCRdb called clonotypes with MiXCR, one entry per CDR3 protein. The table includes approximately 770,000 distinct CDR3 sequences, around 45% detected once. Whole-study findings and limits: There were five or six TRBV segments more frequent in patients than controls, and TRBV5-6, TRBV5-1 and TRBV20-1 were among them.

No antigens are known for them. Sequenced: blood. The origin of the receptors is a girl between 5 and 17 years old with multiple sclerosis.

The gene calls are TRBV9 and TRBJ2-3; D might be TRBD2 (5 bases). The CDR3 runs 17 residues. The V gene lost 4 bases and the J gene lost 3 bases, with 21 bases spanning the gap. Looked up from germline, CDR1 is SGDLS and CDR2 is YYNGEE. The DNA of the CDR3 is TGTGCCAGCAGCCCCCGTGGGGAGTCTCCCGGGACAGATACGCAGTATTTT. It yields the protein CASSPRGESPGTDTQYF.

The chain recombines TRBV7-8 with TRBJ1-5; D gene ambiguous. CDR1 is SGHVS, CDR2 FQNEAQ, per germline. Trimming removed 5 bases from V and 6 bases from J, with 14 bases in between. There are 14 residues in the CDR3. The DNA of the CDR3 is TGTGCCAGCAGCCCGACCGAGGGCCTTCAGCCCCAGCATTTT. Protein product: CASSPTEGLQPQHF.

The chain uses TRBV28 and TRBJ1-2; D gene ambiguous. V lost 3 bases and J lost 4, with 6 bases in between. Germline CDR1 and CDR2: MDHEN and SYDVKM. This CDR3 comprises 12 residues. CDR3 coding DNA: TGTGCCAGCAGTTTCAGAGCCTATGGCTACACCTTC. Amino acids: CASSFRAYGYTF.

The chain employs TRBV7-2 and TRBJ2-1, with D unresolved. Germline assignment: CDR1 SGHTA and CDR2 FQGNSA. The CDR3 covers 12 residues. V lost 5 bases and J 5 bases, leaving 7 bases between the germline ends. DNA of the CDR3: TGTGCCAGCAGCGATCCCAACAATGAGCAGTTCTTC. Translating it yields CASSDPNNEQFF.

On this clonotype itself: Compared with germline, one end of the junction differs, possibly owing to a read error. The chain joins TRBV15 to TRBJ2-1; D is uncertain. The germline V gene encodes CDR1 LNHNV and CDR2 YYDKDF (reference sequence). This CDR3 spans 17 amino acids. The CDR3 DNA reads TGTGCCACCAGCAGAGATCCGGCGCGGAGCTCCTACGATGAGCAGTTCTTC. Translation: CATSRDPARSSYDEQFF.

The chain carries TRBV20-1 and TRBJ2-7; 8 positions agree with TRBD1. The CDR3 contains 15 residues. Germline V gives CDR1 DFQATT, CDR2 SNEGSKA (reference sequence). J lost 1 base, V lost 1 base, and 6 bases had no gene match. CDR3 sequence reads: CSARAMDRASYEQYF. CDR3 coding DNA: TGCAGTGCTAGAGCTATGGACAGGGCGTCCTACGAGCAGTACTTC.

The genes are TRBV4-1 and TRBJ2-1; D is uncertain. The CDR3 contains 16 residues. Germline loops: CDR1 MGHRA, CDR2 YSYEKL. V gave up 1 base and J gave up 4 bases, with 14 bases separating them. CDR3 loop: CASSQAPGKVYNEQFF. The CDR3 DNA reads as TGCGCCAGCAGCCAAGCCCCAGGAAAAGTTTACAATGAGCAGTTCTTC.

The CDR3 sequence is CASSQGTGLGQFF. For the CDR3, the DNA is TGCGCCAGCAGCCAAGGGACAGGGTTGGGGCAGTTCTTC. The rearrangement joins TRBV4-3 to TRBJ2-1; TRBD1 matches 8 bases. Germline CDR1 and CDR2: LGHNA and YSLEER. This CDR3 contains 13 residues. V lost 1 base and J lost 12; bases outside the gene matches: 5.

In its sample, this clonotype was seen a few times. The chain joins TRBV15 to TRBJ2-1; 8 nucleotides agree with TRBD2. The CDR3 covers 16 residues. With 1 base clipped from V and 5 bases from J, the junction kept 7 bases outside the gene matches. The V gene's germline CDR1 is LNHNV and CDR2 YYDKDF (reference sequence). The CDR3 is CATSRAIGLADNEQFF. For the CDR3, the DNA is TGTGCCACCAGCAGAGCAATCGGACTAGCTGACAATGAGCAGTTCTTC.

This clonotype was seen a single time. The V call is TRBV5-1, the J call TRBJ1-1; D remains ambiguous. V dropped 0 bases and J dropped 2 bases, with 11 bases sitting between them. CDR3 length equals 15 residues. Germline CDR1 SGHRS, CDR2 YFSETQ. The chain's CDR3 is CASSLERIPNTEAFF. CDR3 DNA sequence: TGCGCCAGCAGCTTGGAGAGGATCCCTAACACTGAAGCTTTCTTT.